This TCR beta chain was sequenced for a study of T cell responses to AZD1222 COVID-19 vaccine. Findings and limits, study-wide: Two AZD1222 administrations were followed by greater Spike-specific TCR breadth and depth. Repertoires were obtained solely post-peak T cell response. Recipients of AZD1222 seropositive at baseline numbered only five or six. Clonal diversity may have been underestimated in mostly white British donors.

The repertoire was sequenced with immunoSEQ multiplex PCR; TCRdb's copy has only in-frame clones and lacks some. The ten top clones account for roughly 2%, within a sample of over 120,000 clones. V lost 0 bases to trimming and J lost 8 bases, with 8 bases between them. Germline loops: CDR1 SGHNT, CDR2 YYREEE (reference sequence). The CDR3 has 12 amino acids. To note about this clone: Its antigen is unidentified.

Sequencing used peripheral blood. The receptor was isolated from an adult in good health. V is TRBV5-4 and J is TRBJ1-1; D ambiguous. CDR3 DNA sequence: TGTGCCAGCAGCTTGGGGTACGAGGAAGCTTTCTTT. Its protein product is CASSLGYEEAFF.